What follows is one T cell receptor beta chain and its context. Its specificity is not known. These data are taken from a study of monozygotic twins with cystic fibrosis. TCRdb's copy holds only in-frame clones and misses some; the assay was immunoSEQ multiplex PCR. The data hold around 34,000 clones, with 80% to 95% observed a single time. Whole-study results and caveats: Monozygotic CF twin pairs shared significantly more nucleotide-identical clonotypes than unrelated CF individuals did.

The clonotype was recovered from a girl aged 2 to 10 with cystic fibrosis. Sequenced input: blood.

The CDR3 nucleotides read TGTGCCAGCAGAACCTACCGGGACACGCCACCAGGCGAAAAACTGTTTTTT. Protein product: CASRTYRDTPPGEKLFF. V and J are TRBV27 and TRBJ1-4; D possibly corresponds to TRBD1 (6 bases). With 6 bases removed from V and 8 bases from J, the gap between germline ends came to 25 bases. Per the germline V gene, CDR1 is MNHEY and CDR2 is SMNVEV (reference sequence). This CDR3 region has 17 residues.